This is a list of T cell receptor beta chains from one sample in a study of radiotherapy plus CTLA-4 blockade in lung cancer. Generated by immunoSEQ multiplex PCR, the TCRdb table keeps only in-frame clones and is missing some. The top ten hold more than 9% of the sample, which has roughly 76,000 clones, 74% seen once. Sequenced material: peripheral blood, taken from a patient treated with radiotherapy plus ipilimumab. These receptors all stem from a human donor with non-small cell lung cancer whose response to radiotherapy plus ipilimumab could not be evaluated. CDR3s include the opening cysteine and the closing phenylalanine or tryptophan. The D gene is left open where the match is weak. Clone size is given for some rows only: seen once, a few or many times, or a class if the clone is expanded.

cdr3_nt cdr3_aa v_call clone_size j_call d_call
TGCAGCGTTGCACAGGGTATCTCCTACGAGCAGTACTTC CSVAQGISYEQYF TRBV29-1 few TRBJ2-7 .
TGCAGCGTTGTTTCGGGGGGGCTTGGCGAGCAGTACTTC CSVVSGGLGEQYF TRBV29-1 . TRBJ2-7 TRBD2
TGTGCCAGTAGTATGGGCCTAGCGGAGACCTACGAGCAGTACTTC CASSMGLAETYEQYF TRBV19 once TRBJ2-7 TRBD2
TGCGCCAGCAGCTTGAACCGGGGCGAGCAGTACTTC CASSLNRGEQYF TRBV5-1 . TRBJ2-7 .
TGCAGCGCCACCGCTCGGGTGCGCGGGGCCAACGTCCTGACTTTC CSATARVRGANVLTF TRBV29-1 . TRBJ2-6 .
TGCGCCAGCAGTGAGAGTCTGGACAGAGAAGCTTTCTTT CASSESLDREAFF TRBV10-2 once TRBJ1-1 .
TGTGCCAGCAGCTTAGATCTAGACAGGCACTTTTCCCGTAACTATGGCTACACCTTC CASSLDLDRHFSRNYGYTF TRBV11-3 . TRBJ1-2 .
TGTGCCAGCAGTTTAGTCATAGTCCGCGGCTACACCTTC CASSLVIVRGYTF TRBV28 . TRBJ1-2 .
TGTGCCAGCAGCTTGGGACTAGCGGGAACCACCTCCTACGAGCAGTACTTC CASSLGLAGTTSYEQYF TRBV7-8 . TRBJ2-7 TRBD2
TGTGCCAGCAGTTCTCAAGACAGGAGCCCAAACAATGAGCAGTTCTTC CASSSQDRSPNNEQFF TRBV6-5 . TRBJ2-1 .
TGCGCCAGCAGCCTTCGCCGGGACAGGGGGATTGATACGCAGTATTTT CASSLRRDRGIDTQYF TRBV4-1 . TRBJ2-3 TRBD1
TGTGCCAGCAGCGACAGCCAGGTCTATAATTCACCCCTCCACTTT CASSDSQVYNSPLHF TRBV7-9 once TRBJ1-6 .
TGTGCCAGCAGCTTAGGCGGGGGGACGAACTACAATGAGCAGTTCTTC CASSLGGGTNYNEQFF TRBV7-2 . TRBJ2-1 TRBD2